What follows are 15 T cell receptor beta chains derived from one specimen sequenced in a study of T-cell reconstitution after alpha-beta-depleted transplantation in children. It was with unique molecular identifiers that the TCRbeta library was prepared. TCRdb reprocessed the PCR reads with MiXCR, giving one entry per CDR3 protein. The data hold about 980,000 distinct CDR3 sequences, with about 29% observed a single time. Sample: PBMCs, mostly from graft donor cells, taken 360 days after TCRalphabeta/CD19-depleted stem cell transplant. The receptors originated from a boy under two years old who had a stem cell transplant for SCID, so the T cells may come from the graft donor.

J is TRBJ2-3 and V is TRBV6-2 or TRBV6-3; 10 nucleotides match TRBD2. After removal of 7 bases from V and 6 bases from J, the junction contained 10 bases not matched to a gene. Germline CDR1 reads MNHEY; CDR2 reads SVGEGT. This CDR3 is built from 15 residues. CDR3 sequence: CASKGLAGVRDTQYF. CDR3 in DNA: TGTGCCAGCAAGGGCCTAGCGGGGGTTAGGGATACGCAGTATTTT.

The chain is built from TRBV2 and TRBJ2-7; either TRBD1 or TRBD2 may supply D (5 bases each). This CDR3 has 15 amino acids. The germline CDR1 and CDR2 sequences are SNHLY and FYNNEI. Trimming took off 6 bases at V and 0 bases at J, with 15 bases between the two ends. The CDR3 DNA follows: TGTGCCAGCAGCGCCCGGGGCAGGAGCTCCTACGAGCAGTACTTC. Amino acid sequence: CASSARGRSSYEQYF.

This clonotype was seen more than once but under ten times. The gene calls are TRBV20-1 and TRBJ2-1; 14 bases align to TRBD2. V shed 2 bases and J 2 bases; nucleotides not matched to a gene: 2. Per the germline V gene, CDR1 is DFQATT and CDR2 is SNEGSKA (reference sequence). The CDR3 sequence is 16 residues long. In DNA form, the CDR3 reads TGCAGTGCTAGATGGACTAGCGGGGGGACCTACAATGAGCAGTTCTTC. As protein: CSARWTSGGTYNEQFF.

This clonotype has just a few counts. The chain recombines TRBV5-6 with TRBJ1-2; possibly TRBD1 for D (5 bases). The CDR3 length is 13 residues. V lost 0 bases and J 8 bases, leaving 11 bases between the germline ends. Looked up from germline, CDR1 is SGHDT and CDR2 is YYEEEE. The CDR3 DNA sequence: TGTGCCAGCAGCTTGGATGGGGACGGAGGCTACACCTTC. Translation gives CASSLDGDGGYTF.

This clonotype was picked up a small number of times. The chain recombines TRBV27 with TRBJ1-3; a possible D gene is TRBD1 (6 bases). This CDR3 is 13 amino acids long. Germline lookup yields CDR1 MNHEY and CDR2 SMNVEV (reference sequence). CDR3 residues: CDGGQYPGNTIYF. CDR3 sequence (DNA): TGTGATGGGGGACAATATCCCGGAAACACCATATATTTT.

The chain carries TRBV5-1 and TRBJ2-7, with D possibly being TRBD2 (6 bases). Trimming removed 5 bases at V and 5 bases at J, with 17 bases between. Per germline, CDR1 SGHRS and CDR2 YFSETQ. This CDR3 has 14 residues. CDR3 sequence: CASREFSGKNEQYF. Here the CDR3 DNA reads TGCGCCAGCAGAGAATTTAGCGGTAAGAACGAGCAGTACTTC.

This rearrangement joins TRBV12-3 or TRBV12-4 to TRBJ2-1; weak D call: TRBD1 (6 bases). The CDR3 covers 15 residues. V gave up 8 bases and J gave up 6 bases, with 20 bases separating them. CDR3 region: CASGGTGLGRNEQFF. DNA for the CDR3: TGTGCCAGCGGGGGTACAGGGCTAGGGCGCAATGAGCAGTTCTTC.

V usage is TRBV7-9 and J usage is TRBJ1-1; possibly TRBD1 for D (5 bases). V was shortened by 4 bases and J by 0 bases, with 9 bases between the two germline ends. The CDR3 runs to 14 residues. Germline V gene data show CDR1 as SEHNR and CDR2 as FQNEAQ (reference sequence). The CDR3, as DNA: TGTGCCAGCAGCTCCCGACAGATGAACACTGAAGCTTTCTTT. This translates into CASSSRQMNTEAFF.

This sequence joins TRBV6-5 and TRBJ1-2, with D possibly matching TRBD1 (6 bases). CDR3 length: 13 residues. Trimming removed 3 bases from V and 7 bases from J, with 12 bases in between. Germline V lookup: CDR1 MNHEY, CDR2 SVGAGI. The CDR3 DNA reads TGTGCCAGCAGTTATGGGGGCTCGGGTGGCTACACCTTC. It encodes CASSYGGSGGYTF.

The chain joins TRBV15 to TRBJ2-5; D perhaps matches TRBD2 (5 bases). The CDR3 runs 16 residues. Germline V lookup: CDR1 LNHNV, CDR2 YYDKDF (reference sequence). The ends were cut back, 0 bases at V and 3 bases at J, with 14 bases in the middle. CDR3 sequence (DNA): TGTGCCACCAGCAGAGATCGGCCGGACGGGGAAGAGACCCAGTACTTC. Its translation: CATSRDRPDGEETQYF.

This clonotype appeared many times. CDR3 sequence (DNA): TGCGCCAGCAGCCGGGAAATAACCGAGCAGTTCTTC. Translated: CASSREITEQFF. The chain uses TRBV4-1 and TRBJ2-1; D is unclear. The CDR3 consists of 12 residues. Germline loops: CDR1 MGHRA, CDR2 YSYEKL. Trimming stripped 4 bases from V and 10 bases from J, with 11 bases between.

The rearrangement uses TRBV9 and TRBJ2-5, with TRBD1 matching over 9 bases. CDR3 length equals 15 residues. Looked up from germline, CDR1 is SGDLS and CDR2 is YYNGEE. The ends lost 3 bases at V and 5 bases at J; junction bases unmatched: 8. CDR3 loop: CASSDRNGQGETQYF. The CDR3 DNA follows: TGTGCCAGCAGCGACCGAAATGGACAGGGGGAGACCCAGTACTTC. Full variable domain (rest looked up from reference TRBV9 and TRBJ2-5): DSGVTQTPKHLITATGQRVTLRCSPRSGDLSVYWYQQSLDQGLQFLIQYYNGEERAKGNILERFSAQQFPDLHSELNLSSLELGDSALYFCASSDRNGQGETQYFGPGTRLLVL.

The rearrangement uses TRBV10-3 and TRBJ2-7, with 10 bases that match TRBD2. The CDR3 has 12 amino acids. Germline-derived CDR1 and CDR2 are ENHRY and SYGVKD. Trimming cost V 5 bases and J 6 bases; bases outside gene matches: 1. CDR3 nucleotides: TGTGCCATCAGTCGACTAGCGGGCGAGCAGTACTTC. Translated: CAISRLAGEQYF.

Here the CDR3 reads CASSNGPSSGADTQYF. CDR3 nucleotides: TGTGCCAGTAGCAACGGACCGTCATCAGGGGCAGATACGCAGTATTTT. The chain combines TRBV19 with TRBJ2-3, with D perhaps TRBD1 (6 bases). Between the trimmed V and J ends, which lost 6 bases and 4 bases, there was a span of 20 bases. The CDR3 runs 16 residues. Germline CDR1 is LNHDA and CDR2 is SQIVND (reference sequence).

J is TRBJ2-1 and V is TRBV7-2; the D is unclear. The germline CDR1 and CDR2 sequences are SGHTA and FQGNSA. The V end lost 3 bases, the J end lost 6 bases, and 6 bases lay between the germline ends. CDR3 length equals 12 residues. The CDR3 region has the DNA TGTGCCAGCAGCTTCCGGTCCAATGAGCAGTTCTTC. It yields the protein CASSFRSNEQFF.